The entry below gives a single T cell receptor (beta chain) sequence along with its context. It has no known antigen specificity. Base qualities are missing; no much larger clone stands one base away. V was cut back by 4 bases and J by 11 bases, leaving a gap of 16 bases between them. The CDR3 measures 13 amino acids from cysteine to phenylalanine. Just CDR3 DNA is preserved here, 39 bases in frame from base 1. Sequences SGDLS (CDR1) and YYNGEE (CDR2) are obtained from the germline V gene. Patients with autoimmune disease history or receiving systemic immunosuppression were excluded from the trial. Peripheral blood for TCR sequencing was collected from all dose cohorts at baseline, on cycle 4 day 1, and on cycle 7 day 1. Samples came from an open-label, multicenter, first-in-human phase I dose-escalation trial of ivuxolimab. The trial enrolled adults with locally advanced or metastatic head and neck squamous cell, hepatocellular, melanoma or renal cell carcinoma. CD4+ and CD8+ T cells were sorted separately from peripheral blood before TCR sequencing.

This entry comes from a study of OX40 agonist ivuxolimab in advanced cancers. With regard to the full study: Ivuxolimab was an agonistic, fully human IgG2 monoclonal antibody directed against OX40 (CD134), a costimulatory receptor. Partial responses were achieved by three dose-escalation patients, of whom one had hepatocellular carcinoma and two had cutaneous melanoma. Of the roughly 52 dose-escalation patients, hepatocellular carcinoma was present in approximately 20, melanoma in approximately 15, renal cell carcinoma in 9 and head and neck cancer in 9. In the dose-escalation cohort, roughly 82% of patients were male, and the mean age was 60 years with a range of roughly 23 to 79. Intravenous ivuxolimab was administered to patients every 2 weeks at six dose levels: 0.01, 0.1, 0.3, 1.5, 3 and 10 mg/kg. The paper describes the monotherapy dose-escalation part (N ≈ 50 patients) of the phase I trial of ivuxolimab. Prior anti-PD-1, anti-PD-L1 or anti-CTLA-4 therapy was permitted, and checkpoint inhibitors had been received by about 44% of dose-escalation patients. The purpose of peripheral TCRbeta sequencing was to test whether ivuxolimab changed TCR sequence diversity and led to clonal T-cell expansion.

To sequence the TCRbeta CDR3 region, genomic DNA was isolated from the sorted cells. The immunoSEQ Assay was used to sequence the TCRbeta CDR3 regions. This is the immuneACCESS table as TCRdb keeps it, with only in-frame sequences that have V and J called. A part of the clones is gone; compared with another copy, unresolved V genes explain less than half, and the rest is unexplained. Across this sample there are tens of thousands of clones, with less than 85% seen only once. 0.95% to 1.3% of the sample is in the top ten clones. The study at large found these results: At doses of 0.1 to 3.0 mg/kg, clonal expansion of both CD4+ and CD8+ blood T cells was observed from baseline to week 6. Antigen specificity was not determined for the clonally expanded peripheral T cells. Low levels of normalized T-cell clonal expansion were also shown by some nonresponding patients. In partial responders in the 0.1-3.0 mg/kg groups, normalized peripheral clonal expansion was found to be among the lowest, especially among CD8+ T cells. After ivuxolimab, expanded clones were on average more numerous among CD8+ T cells than among CD4+ T cells.

The chain is encoded by TRBV9 joined to TRBJ2-1; the D gene may be TRBD1 or TRBD2, since each aligns over 6 bases. The receptor's source is an adult with an advanced solid tumor such as melanoma, head and neck, liver or kidney cancer. The sample consisted of CD4+ or CD8+ T cells sorted from blood, taken in a trial of the OX40 agonist ivuxolimab. The CDR3 region: CASSLGGTDKQFF. The DNA sequence is given as TGTGCCAGCAGCCTAGGGGGGACGGATAAGCAGTTCTTC.